Detailed here is one T cell receptor beta chain. The antigen remains undetermined. The sample originates from a study of cytomegalovirus exposure and HLA in healthy donors. Study observations and caveats: The authors enumerated over 150 TCR beta chains as linked to cytomegalovirus. Trimming of TCR beta V- and J-genes showed a link, identified in a later analysis, to a missense DCLRE1C variant. Researchers had no immune exposure information except CMV serostatus available.

13 Jbeta primers and 60 Vbeta primers were used for the PCR. Original analysis: Later work found 65 million to 90 million unique TCR beta chains, with 9.5 million to 12 million shared. Here immunoSEQ multiplex PCR was the method, and the copy in TCRdb shows in-frame clones only, minus some. That table supplies the V and J calls and clone size; D and trimming were determined from the DNA. The repertoire holds some 130,000 clones, roughly 89% seen once, with 4.5% to 6.5% in the top ten. The sequenced material came from PBMCs. The source is a woman in her twenties or thirties in good health and CMV-seronegative.

The CDR3 DNA reads as TGTGCCGGGTCAGGGGACGGGACTGAAGCTTTCTTT. It translates to CAGSGDGTEAFF. The rearrangement uses TRBV18 and TRBJ1-1, with TRBD1 as a possible D gene (6 bases). Trimming removed 11 bases from V and 5 bases from J, with 15 bases in between. The CDR3 is 12 amino acids. CDR1 and CDR2 (germline): KGHSH, LQKENI.